A single sample gave rise to the 12 T cell receptor beta chains below, sequenced in a study of HIV-infected patients and healthy controls. 450 to 600 ng RNA was reverse transcribed with alpha and beta constant-region primers. Each of the alpha and beta chains got its own library through chain-specific third strand synthesis with indices. TCRdb re-called the 5' RACE reads with MiXCR, one entry per CDR3 protein. The data show about 8,600 distinct CDR3 sequences, 8.5% to 9% seen once. Roughly three months, about 14 weeks, into antiretroviral therapy, follow-up blood was collected. No cell fractionation was done, so the repertoire covers all unsorted peripheral blood T cells. Sequencing used blood, obtained during antiretroviral therapy. Source of these receptors: an adult with HIV infection.

The chain couples TRBV20-1 to TRBJ2-2, with no clear D. The CDR3 length is 13 residues. Looked up from germline, CDR1 is DFQATT and CDR2 is SNEGSKA (reference sequence). Trimming left V 6 bases short and J 4 bases short, with 12 bases between. This CDR3 is CSATDFGTGELFF. In DNA form, the CDR3 reads TGCAGTGCGACCGATTTTGGCACCGGGGAGCTGTTTTTT.

Many counts were recorded for this clonotype. The gene calls are TRBV7-6 and TRBJ2-6, with a weak D call TRBD1 (6 bases). Trimming removed 1 base at V and 3 bases at J, with 10 bases between. The CDR3 runs 16 residues. Germline-derived CDR1 and CDR2 are SGHVS and FNYEAQ. The CDR3 bases are TGTGCCAGCAGCTTAGTATCAGGGGATGGGGCCAACGTCCTGACTTTC. It specifies CASSLVSGDGANVLTF.

This clonotype was detected many times. The chain combines TRBV6-5 with TRBJ2-2; D might be TRBD1 or TRBD2, each matching 6 bases. CDR3 length: 14 residues. The germline V gene encodes CDR1 MNHEY and CDR2 SVGAGI. In nucleotides, the CDR3 is TGTGCAGCGGGTGGGGGGCGGAACACCGGGGAGCTGTTTTTT. This codes for CAAGGGRNTGELFF.

This chain uses TRBV12-3 or TRBV12-4 with TRBJ2-3, with D possibly TRBD2 on 5 matching bases. V was cut by 6 bases and J by 7 bases, with 32 bases left in between. This CDR3 is 19 amino acids long. The CDR3 DNA reads as TGTGCCAGCAGCCCGACGTGGGTGCGAATCCGGGAACCCGGGAATACGCAGTATTTT. Translating gives CASSPTWVRIREPGNTQYF.

By sample fraction, this clonotype is medium-sized (0.01 to 0.1%). The chain uses TRBV4-2 and TRBJ1-5; TRBD1 might be the D (5 bases). The CDR3 is 14 amino acids. Germline V gives CDR1 LGHNA, CDR2 YNFKEQ. V was pared by 1 base and J by 6 bases, with 10 bases between. CDR3 sequence reads: CASSQVDTGQPQHF. The DNA for the CDR3 is TGTGCCAGCAGCCAAGTGGACACGGGTCAGCCCCAGCATTTT.

There are many counts of this clonotype. This rearrangement joins TRBV7-3 to TRBJ2-3, with D uncertain. This CDR3 region has 13 residues. CDR1 is SGHTA, CDR2 FQGTGA, per germline. The V end lost 1 base, the J end lost 6 bases, and 8 bases lay between the germline ends. The CDR3 DNA sequence: TGTGCCAGCAGCTTAAGTTCGGAGGATACGCAGTATTTT. Translation gives CASSLSSEDTQYF.

This clonotype is classed as medium-sized. This rearrangement joins TRBV4-2 to TRBJ1-1; D perhaps matches TRBD1 (5 bases). CDR3 size: 17 residues. V lost 0 bases to trimming and J lost 1 base, with 15 bases between them. Germline V gives CDR1 LGHNA, CDR2 YNFKEQ. CDR3 amino acids: CASSQDQGGGRNTEAFF. The CDR3 DNA reads TGTGCCAGCAGCCAAGATCAGGGAGGTGGAAGGAACACTGAAGCTTTCTTT.

This clonotype has ten or more counts. CDR3 residues: CASSLGQVPRTDTQYF. The DNA for the CDR3 is TGCGCCAGCAGCTTGGGGCAGGTCCCCCGCACAGATACGCAGTATTTT. The genes are TRBV5-1 and TRBJ2-3; unclear D gene. Deletions cut 0 bases from V and 1 base from J, with 12 bases between. CDR1 and CDR2 from the germline V gene are SGHRS and YFSETQ. This CDR3 comprises 16 residues.

This clonotype has a count of ten or more. CDR3 sequence: CASSLIAYPNTQYF. Here the CDR3 DNA reads TGTGCCAGCAGCTTGATCGCTTACCCAAATACGCAGTATTTT. V is TRBV7-2 and J is TRBJ2-3, with no clear D. V dropped 3 bases and J dropped 7 bases, with 14 bases sitting between them. Germline V gives CDR1 SGHTA, CDR2 FQGNSA. This CDR3 contains 14 residues.

By share, this clonotype counts as medium-sized. The chain has TRBV6-1 and TRBJ2-7, with D possibly matching TRBD2 (5 bases). This CDR3 region has 16 residues. From germline, CDR1 is MNHNS and CDR2 SASEGT. Trimming removed 6 bases at V and 6 bases at J, with 24 bases between. The CDR3, as DNA: TGTGCCAGCAGGGATTCCGGACTCTTCGCTCCTACCGAGCAGTACTTC. As protein: CASRDSGLFAPTEQYF.

This clonotype was counted at least ten times. The chain couples TRBV7-3 to TRBJ2-3; 9 nucleotides line up with TRBD2. Germline trimming cut 0 bases from V and 2 bases from J; bases unmatched to any gene: 3. CDR3 size: 16 residues. The germline gives CDR1 SGHTA, CDR2 FQGTGA. The CDR3 loop reads CASSLTLAGNTDTQYF. Here the CDR3 DNA reads TGTGCCAGCAGCTTAACGCTAGCGGGGAACACAGATACGCAGTATTTT.

The chain combines TRBV6-5 with TRBJ1-2; unclear D gene. CDR3 length equals 14 residues. Germline CDR1 and CDR2: MNHEY and SVGAGI. V dropped 2 bases and J dropped 2 bases, with 9 bases sitting between them. This CDR3 is CASSYAAVNYGYTF. The CDR3 coding sequence is TGTGCCAGCAGTTACGCGGCAGTCAACTATGGCTACACCTTC.